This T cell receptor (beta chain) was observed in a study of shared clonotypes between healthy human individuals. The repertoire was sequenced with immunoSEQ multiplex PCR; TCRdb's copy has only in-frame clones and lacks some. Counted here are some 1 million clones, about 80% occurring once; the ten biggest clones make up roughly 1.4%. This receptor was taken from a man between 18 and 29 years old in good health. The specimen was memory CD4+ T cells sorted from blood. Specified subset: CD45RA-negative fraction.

CDR3 bases: TGTGCCAGCAGCCCAGGGGGACTAGCGGGAGTCTACAATGAGCAGTTCTTC. This codes for CASSPGGLAGVYNEQFF. J is TRBJ2-1 and V is TRBV5-4; TRBD2 matches at 14 bases. The CDR3 has 17 residues. Germline V gene data show CDR1 as SGHNT and CDR2 as YYREEE (reference sequence). The trim removed 4 bases at V and 3 bases at J, leaving 6 bases unmatched. The whole variable domain, remainder taken from reference TRBV5-4 and TRBJ2-1, is ETGVTQSPTHLIKTRGQQVTLRCSSQSGHNTVSWYQQALGQGPQFIFQYYREEENGRGNFPPRFSGLQFPNYSSELNVNALELDDSALYLCASSPGGLAGVYNEQFFGPGTRLTVL.